The entry that follows covers one T cell receptor (beta chain) sequence. What it binds is not known. Data came from immunoSEQ multiplex PCR; TCRdb stores just in-frame clones and leaves some out. The repertoire includes approximately 56,000 clones, 75% of them detected once, and around 5% sits in the top ten. The sample originates from a study of a mutant IDH1 vaccine in newly diagnosed glioma. About the study: Vaccinations were initiated 4-6 weeks following radiotherapy alone, or were given together with temozolomide cycles.

Time point indicated: week 47, end of study. In every dose of vaccine, 300 ug of mutant IDH1 20-mer peptide was given alongside topical imiquimod. In weeks 1, 3, 5, 7, 11, 15, 19 and 23, patients were vaccinated. Broader study findings: Among top peripheral T cell clonotypes, changes seemed unrelated to pseudoprogression.

This CDR3 has 14 residues. CDR1 and CDR2 (germline): SGHVS, FQNEAQ. With 5 bases clipped from V and 6 bases from J, the junction kept 6 bases outside the gene matches. The sequenced sample was PBMCs, obtained from a glioma patient whose treatment included an IDH1 peptide vaccine. The gene calls are TRBV7-8 and TRBJ2-2, with 7 bases lining up with TRBD1. The receptor comes from a man aged 50 to 59 with glioma. CDR3 bases: TGTGCCAGCAGCCTCAGACAGGGTCCCGGGGAGCTGTTTTTT. Protein: CASSLRQGPGELFF.